This record covers a single T cell receptor beta chain. The data belong to a study of blood T cell repertoires in COVID-19. Study in general: Sites in the United States, Italy and Spain provided acute and convalescent COVID-19 samples. Sample material is recorded as cDNA or gDNA derived from T cells, B-cell-depleted T cells, or PBMCs.

Original processing notes: Counts of nucleated cells, estimated from reference gene primer amplification, were obtained. TCRdb keeps only in-frame clones here, not all; method: immunoSEQ multiplex PCR. V and J calls and clone size come straight from that table; D and trimming were deduced from the DNA. The data hold roughly 64,000 clones, with around 83% observed a single time. V was clipped by 1 base and J by 3 bases; unmatched bases: 0. Germline V gene sequence: CDR1 SGHDT, CDR2 YYEEEE. CDR3 size: 14 residues. This chain uses TRBV5-6 with TRBJ1-4; TRBD1 matches at 7 bases. The sample taken for sequencing was peripheral blood. The origin of this receptor is a woman aged 55-70 years with acute or convalescent COVID-19. The CDR3, as DNA: TGTGCCAGCAGCTTGACAGGGGCTAATGAAAAACTGTTTTTT. It yields the protein CASSLTGANEKLFF.